The table lists the clone carrying this T cell receptor beta chain with a few counts. CDR1 and CDR2 from the germline V gene are DFQATT and SNEGSKA (reference sequence). This CDR3 has 15 residues. V was clipped by 6 bases and J by 6 bases, with 18 bases between them. The sample is drawn from a study of T cells after yellow fever vaccination. MiXCR, run by TCRdb on the 5' RACE reads, gives a single entry per CDR3 protein. Here the sample spans hundreds of thousands of distinct CDR3 sequences, roughly 12% being singletons. The source of this sequence is a young man who received the YFV17D yellow fever vaccine. This rearrangement joins TRBV20-1 to TRBJ1-6; D is perhaps TRBD1 (6 bases). The material sequenced was PBMCs, taken on the day of the yellow fever booster vaccination. The CDR3 nucleotides are TGCAGTGCCCCTCGGGGGGGCGTTGGTAATTCACCCCTCCACTTT. Its protein product is CSAPRGGVGNSPLHF.